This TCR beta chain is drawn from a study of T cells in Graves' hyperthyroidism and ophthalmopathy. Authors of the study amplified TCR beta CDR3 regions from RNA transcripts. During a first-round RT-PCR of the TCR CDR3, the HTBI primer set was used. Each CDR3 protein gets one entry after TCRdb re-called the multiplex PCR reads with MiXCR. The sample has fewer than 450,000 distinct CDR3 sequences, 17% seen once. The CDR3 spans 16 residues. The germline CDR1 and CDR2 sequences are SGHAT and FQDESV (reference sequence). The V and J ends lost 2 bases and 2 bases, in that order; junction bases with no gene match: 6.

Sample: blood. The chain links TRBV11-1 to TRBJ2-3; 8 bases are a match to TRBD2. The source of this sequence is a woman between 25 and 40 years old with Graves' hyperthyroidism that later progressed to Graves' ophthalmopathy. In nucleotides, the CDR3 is TGTGCCAGCAGCTTAACGAGGCGGGGGGCCACAGATACGCAGTATTTT. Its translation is CASSLTRRGATDTQYF.